The 26 T cell receptor beta chains below were found in one sample sequenced in a study of regulatory T cells in long-lasting Graves disease. Sample time point: newly diagnosed GD, antithyroid drugs for less than 3 months. PBMC RNA was the source of the TCR library. Library construction for TCR beta used iRepertoire HTBI primers and Arm-PCR of CDR3 regions. TCRdb itself ran the multiplex PCR reads through MiXCR, one entry per CDR3 protein. Altogether about 470,000 distinct CDR3 sequences are present, about 17% being singletons, with the ten largest covering 12%. The sample was also reused in another study, on T cells in Graves' hyperthyroidism and ophthalmopathy.

Sequencing was performed on peripheral blood mononuclear cells (PBMCs), taken at new diagnosis, from a patient treated with antithyroid drugs. Receptors originate from a man aged 40-49 years with Graves disease.

This clonotype was observed at least ten times. The V and J genes are TRBV6-5 and TRBJ2-3, with D possibly being TRBD1 (6 bases). Germline CDR1 MNHEY, CDR2 SVGAGI. This CDR3 comprises 16 residues. The ends were cut back, 2 bases at V and 2 bases at J, with 14 bases in the middle. CDR3 coding DNA: TGTGCCAGCAGTTACCCTGGACAGATAAACACAGATACGCAGTATTTT. Protein sequence: CASSYPGQINTDTQYF.

This clonotype occurred many times. V usage is TRBV2 and J usage is TRBJ2-6, with TRBD1 matching over 8 bases. The V segment lost 2 bases and the J segment 6 bases; nucleotides outside the gene matches: 15. The CDR3 loop spans 19 amino acids. Per germline, CDR1 SNHLY and CDR2 FYNNEI. CDR3 DNA: TGTGCCAGCAGTGAATGGGACAGGCCCAAGTTTTCGATGGCCAACGTCCTGACTTTC. It is translated as CASSEWDRPKFSMANVLTF.

This clonotype was seen many times. The rearrangement joins TRBV3-1 to TRBJ2-7; 8 bases agree with TRBD2. CDR3 length: 15 residues. The trim removed 5 bases at V and 0 bases at J, leaving 6 bases unmatched. CDR1 and CDR2 (germline): LGHDT, YNNKEL (reference sequence). CDR3: CASSATSDSSYEQYF. The CDR3, as DNA: TGTGCCAGCAGCGCGACTAGCGACAGCTCCTACGAGCAGTACTTC.

Many counts were recorded for this clonotype. The CDR3 reads CATSDSVAEYSGANVLTF. The CDR3 DNA follows: TGTGCCACCAGTGATTCCGTGGCTGAGTACTCTGGGGCCAACGTCCTGACTTTC. The chain couples TRBV24-1 to TRBJ2-6, with unresolved D. The CDR3 loop spans 18 amino acids. CDR1 is KGHDR and CDR2 is SFDVKD in the germline V gene. V lost 2 bases and J 0 bases, leaving 13 bases between the germline ends.

In regard to this clonotype: A clone one base away is much larger, so this may be a read error. This chain connects TRBV18 to TRBJ2-5; 9 bases are a match to TRBD2. The DNA end is more similar to TRBJ2-1, so the J call may be wrong. Germline assignment: CDR1 KGHSH and CDR2 LQKENI. The CDR3 loop spans 16 amino acids. The CDR3: CASSLLASGVQETQFF. The CDR3 coding sequence is TGTGCCAGCTCACTGCTCGCTAGCGGGGTCCAAGAGACCCAGTTCTTC.

This clonotype was counted at least ten times. The chain recombines TRBV7-8 with TRBJ2-2; D not certain. This CDR3 region has 17 residues. The V gene's germline CDR1 is SGHVS and CDR2 FQNEAQ. V lost 0 bases to trimming and J lost 0 bases, with 11 bases between them. The CDR3 nucleotides are TGTGCCAGCAGCTTAGCGGTCGGCGGCCCGAACACCGGGGAGCTGTTTTTT. Residues: CASSLAVGGPNTGELFF.

In its sample, this clonotype was seen many times. The V call is TRBV3-1, the J call TRBJ2-7, with D possibly matching TRBD1 (5 bases). V dropped 1 base and J dropped 0 bases, with 10 bases sitting between them. Per the germline V gene, CDR1 is LGHDT and CDR2 is YNNKEL (reference sequence). The CDR3 length is 15 residues. The CDR3 loop reads CASSQGAGISYEQYF. The DNA of the CDR3 is TGTGCCAGCAGCCAAGGGGCAGGGATCTCCTACGAGCAGTACTTC.

This clonotype has a single count. A much larger clonotype is one base distant, so this may be a read error. V usage is TRBV20-1 and J usage is TRBJ2-1; D may be TRBD2 (6 bases). The V gene's germline CDR1 is DFQATT and CDR2 SNEGSKA (reference sequence). The CDR3 extends over 15 amino acids. The germline V and J ends were trimmed by 5 bases and 4 bases, with 18 bases remaining between them. The CDR3 spells CSAPPGTGKYNEQFF. The CDR3 DNA sequence: TGCAGTGCTCCCCCCGGGACTGGCAAATACAATGAGCAGTTCTTC.

V gene TRBV15 combines with J gene TRBJ1-5, with a weak D call TRBD1 (6 bases). V was trimmed by 0 bases and J by 8 bases, leaving 11 bases between them. The CDR3 runs to 14 residues. Germline loops: CDR1 LNHNV, CDR2 YYDKDF (reference sequence). The CDR3 DNA is TGTGCCACCAGCAGAGACAGGGGTAGAGAGCCCCAGCATTTT. Protein product: CATSRDRGREPQHF.

This clonotype was observed a few times. The chain employs TRBV7-8 and TRBJ2-7, with 12 bases fitting TRBD2. This CDR3 comprises 15 residues. CDR1 and CDR2 from the germline V gene are SGHVS and FQNEAQ. V trimming: 5 bases; J trimming: 2 bases; junction bases outside the gene matches: 4. DNA for the CDR3: TGTGCCAGCAGCCGGACTAGCGGGACTACCTACGAGCAGTACTTC. This gives the protein CASSRTSGTTYEQYF.

The V and J genes are TRBV11-2 and TRBJ2-1; the match to TRBD2 covers 11 bases. Germline lookup yields CDR1 SGHAT and CDR2 FQNNGV. This CDR3 has 15 residues. Unmatched junction bases numbered 10, after V lost 5 bases and J lost 10 bases. As DNA, the CDR3 is TGTGCCAGCAGCCTCGAACTAGCGGGAGACCACGAGCAGTTCTTC. Encoded protein: CASSLELAGDHEQFF.

This clonotype was seen many times. The chain employs TRBV5-1 and TRBJ2-1; tentative D call: TRBD2 (6 bases). V dropped 4 bases and J dropped 7 bases, with 15 bases sitting between them. In germline, CDR1 is SGHRS, CDR2 YFSETQ. This CDR3 is built from 14 residues. CDR3 coding DNA: TGCGCCAGCAGCCACCGGGACTTGGGGAATGAGCAGTTCTTC. Translation: CASSHRDLGNEQFF.

This clonotype was observed at least ten times. The chain employs TRBV28 and TRBJ2-7; 10 bases match TRBD1. The CDR3 length is 14 residues. Trimming cost V 5 bases and J 6 bases; bases outside gene matches: 7. Germline CDR1 MDHEN, CDR2 SYDVKM. CDR3 DNA: TGTGCCAGCAGTCCAGGGGACAGGGGCCTCGAGCAGTACTTC. Its protein product is CASSPGDRGLEQYF.

This clonotype has only a few counts. The V call is TRBV6-2 or TRBV6-3, the J call TRBJ2-5; D remains ambiguous. The V gene's germline CDR1 is MNHEY and CDR2 SVGEGT. V gave up 5 bases and J gave up 7 bases, with 23 bases separating them. The CDR3 length is 16 residues. The CDR3 nucleotides are TGTGCCAGCAGTGAATCCCTTATAGGTGCCCGTGTGACCCAGTACTTC. This sequence encodes CASSESLIGARVTQYF.

This clonotype was observed a few times. It may be a read error: a sequence one base away is much more abundant. The chain uses TRBV3-1 and TRBJ2-7; D unresolved. V lost 1 base, J lost 1 base, and 11 bases lay in between. Germline CDR1 LGHDT, CDR2 YNNKEL (reference sequence). The CDR3 totals 15 residues. The CDR3 sequence is CASSQGAGASYEQYF. CDR3 in DNA: TGTGCCAGCAGCCAAGGGGCTGGCGCGTCCTACGAGCAGTACTTC.

The chain is built from TRBV30 and TRBJ1-5, with 7 bases aligning to TRBD1. The germline gives CDR1 GTSNPN, CDR2 SVGIG (reference sequence). Unmatched junction bases numbered 4, after V lost 0 bases and J lost 2 bases. CDR3 size: 15 residues. The CDR3 DNA follows: TGTGCCTGGAGTGTAAGGACAGGTGGCAATCAGCCCCAGCATTTT. Translating gives CAWSVRTGGNQPQHF. Using reference TRBV30 and TRBJ1-5 for the parts outside the CDR3, the full variable domain is SQTIHQWPATLVQPVGSPLSLECTVEGTSNPNLYWYRQAAGRGLQLLFYSVGIGQISSEVPQNLSASRPQDRQFILSSKKLLLSDSGFYLCAWSVRTGGNQPQHFGDGTRLSIL.

This clonotype was seen ten or more times. This chain uses TRBV5-1 with TRBJ1-3; D perhaps matches TRBD1 (5 bases). This CDR3 has 16 amino acids. CDR1 SGHRS and CDR2 YFSETQ come from the germline V gene. Deletions cut 5 bases from V and 0 bases from J, with 15 bases between. The DNA of the CDR3 is TGCGCCAGCAGATACGACAGCCGCCACTCTGGAAACACCATATATTTT. It codes for CASRYDSRHSGNTIYF.

The rearrangement joins TRBV28 to TRBJ2-7; D remains ambiguous. CDR3 length: 12 amino acids. V lost 6 bases to trimming and J lost 7 bases, with 13 bases between them. Germline V CDR1 and CDR2: MDHEN, SYDVKM. The CDR3 DNA sequence: TGTGCCAGCAGCCCCACTTATTGGGAGCAGTACTTC. As protein: CASSPTYWEQYF.

This clonotype was counted between two and nine times. V and J are TRBV19 and TRBJ2-1; D is perhaps TRBD1 or TRBD2 (5 bases each). V lost 1 base to trimming and J lost 8 bases, with 12 bases between them. CDR1 LNHDA and CDR2 SQIVND come from the germline V gene (reference sequence). This CDR3 has 14 amino acids. The CDR3 is CASSIGVMGDEQFF. Here the CDR3 DNA reads TGTGCCAGTAGTATAGGAGTCATGGGGGATGAGCAGTTCTTC. The variable domain in full, with the rest retrieved from reference TRBV19 and TRBJ2-1, is DGGITQSPKYLFRKEGQNVTLSCEQNLNHDAMYWYRQDPGQGLRLIYYSQIVNDFQKGDIAEGYSVSREKKESFPLTVTSAQKNPTAFYLCASSIGVMGDEQFFGPGTRLTVL.

This clonotype was recorded many times. This chain uses TRBV7-9 with TRBJ2-1, with a possible D match to TRBD2 (6 bases). Looked up from germline, CDR1 is SEHNR and CDR2 is FQNEAQ (reference sequence). The CDR3 contains 11 residues. V was cut by 5 bases and J by 11 bases, with 10 bases left in between. Here the CDR3 reads CASSPGTQQFF. The CDR3 region has the DNA TGTGCCAGCAGCCCCGGGACTCAGCAGTTCTTC.

This clonotype has at least ten counts. This rearrangement joins TRBV28 to TRBJ2-3; weak D call: TRBD1 (6 bases). The V end lost 3 bases, the J end lost 2 bases, and 12 bases lay between the germline ends. CDR1 and CDR2 (germline): MDHEN, SYDVKM. This CDR3 is 15 amino acids long. The DNA for the CDR3 is TGTGCCAGCAGTTTCGGACAGCTACACACAGATACGCAGTATTTT. The encoded protein is CASSFGQLHTDTQYF.

This sequence joins TRBV6-2 or TRBV6-3 and TRBJ2-1, with 8 bases identical to TRBD2. V lost 6 bases and J lost 5; bases outside the gene matches: 15. The germline V gene encodes CDR1 MNHEY and CDR2 SVGEGT. This CDR3 has 17 amino acids. In DNA form, the CDR3 reads TGTGCCAGCAGCATATCATTCGGCGGGGGGAAACACAATGAGCAGTTCTTC. Translated: CASSISFGGGKHNEQFF.

This clonotype occurred a few times. This sequence joins TRBV11-2 and TRBJ2-6; 10 positions agree with TRBD1. Trimming removed 5 bases from V and 3 bases from J; junction bases left unmatched: 10. Per germline, CDR1 SGHAT and CDR2 FQNNGV. The CDR3 runs 18 residues. The chain's CDR3 is CASSITLTGGGGANVLTF. CDR3 sequence (DNA): TGTGCCAGCAGCATAACCCTGACAGGGGGCGGTGGGGCCAACGTCCTGACTTTC.

A word on this clonotype: A much larger clone sits a single nucleotide away, making a read error possible. The V call is TRBV28, the J call TRBJ2-3; TRBD2 might be the D (5 bases). The V gene's germline CDR1 is MDHEN and CDR2 SYDVKM. The CDR3 runs 12 residues. The CDR3 is CASSQRSDTRYF. In nucleotides, the CDR3 is TGTGCCAGCAGCCAGCGGTCGGATACGCGGTATTTT. The variable domain in full, completed from reference TRBV28 and TRBJ2-3, reads DVKVTQSSRYLVKRTGEKVFLECVQDMDHENMFWYRQDPGLGLRLIYFSYDVKMKEKGDIPEGYSVSREKKERFSLILESASTNQTSMYLCASSQRSDTRYFGPGTRLTVL.

The rearrangement links TRBV30 to TRBJ2-1; tentatively, D is TRBD2 (5 bases). This CDR3 is 14 amino acids long. Germline V gives CDR1 GTSNPN, CDR2 SVGIG (reference sequence). V lost 0 bases and J 7 bases, leaving 13 bases between the germline ends. This CDR3 reads CAWSVQRYLNEQFF. The CDR3, as DNA: TGTGCCTGGAGTGTACAGCGGTACTTAAATGAGCAGTTCTTC.

This clonotype was detected ten times or more. The CDR3: CASSFGATGEQYF. In DNA form, the CDR3 reads TGTGCCAGCAGTTTTGGGGCCACGGGGGAGCAGTACTTC. V gene TRBV27 combines with J gene TRBJ2-7; TRBD1 or TRBD2 may be the D gene (5 bases each). This CDR3 comprises 13 residues. Germline V gene sequence: CDR1 MNHEY, CDR2 SMNVEV (reference sequence). Trimming removed 3 bases at V and 7 bases at J, with 13 bases between.